This is a list of T cell receptor beta chains from one sample in a study of B cell selection in AIRE deficiency. The repertoire was sequenced with immunoSEQ multiplex PCR; TCRdb's copy has only in-frame clones and lacks some. Among some 25,000 clones, around 95% were seen once, and the ten largest hold 0.2% to 0.25%. Sequencing used CD4+CD127+ conventional T cells sorted from PBMCs. All receptors derive from a human donor in good health. The CDR3 runs from the conserved cysteine through the conserved F or W.

V gene,CDR3 protein
TRBV5-4,CASSSPILGGPSNEQFF
TRBV6-1,CASSNKVPAEVFF
TRBV30,CAWSLTGDTQYF
TRBV6-5,CASSPARGPQETQYF
TRBV9,CASSVEGGVYNEQFF
TRBV6-1,CASSEGVGSGGRNEQFF
TRBV7-3,CASSPRAGSNYGYTF
TRBV6-1,CASSEGRLNTQYF
TRBV6-1,CAFGGRGEYNEQFF
TRBV18,CASSRQGQDQPQHF
TRBV5-4,CASSFSGRHEQYF
TRBV19,CASSSKRTSGRSTGELFF
TRBV5-4,CASSFGQGAQETQYF
TRBV5-4,CASSWGQGGSYGYTF
TRBV5-1,CASSPASVEQYF
TRBV19,CASSGTGGTEAFF
TRBV7-2,CASSSSNGETQYF
TRBV7-3,CASSLSRRTSGKVEQFF
TRBV6-5,CATRQGSSYNSPLHF
TRBV7-9,CASSLKLAGLAKNIQYF
TRBV5-6,CASSSWGAQTYEQYF
TRBV27,CASRESYGYTF
TRBV10-3,CAISEGDKGANVLTF
TRBV6-4,CASSGGGQHYGYTF
TRBV5-5,CASGVTYNEQFF
TRBV27,CASSLRQGRKSYEQYF
TRBV7-9,CASSSGTGGSGNTIYF
TRBV7-2,CASSLVPGPITF
TRBV18,CASSPGGLMSQPQHF
TRBV4-2,CASSQGVEGRDTQYF
TRBV27,CASSSPLGNQRGEQFF
TRBV29-1,CSVGPGGTDTQYF
TRBV7-9,CASSLAGGHNEQFF
TRBV19,CASSKGQEAVYNEQFF
TRBV7-2,CASSLEGRNEQYF
TRBV7-9,CASSLSRNTGELFF
TRBV10-3,CAISELIQTGDGYTF
TRBV5-4,CASSLDRGTDTQYF
TRBV6-4,CASSENPGAGDTQYF
TRBV7-8,CASSLGGAGGPNFYEQYF
TRBV28,CASRTGRERRYNEQFF
TRBV19,CASSIWLAGGTGELFF
TRBV7-3,CASSLTGGIQETQYF
TRBV2,CASSTTSGIPYNEQFF
TRBV21-1,CASSTKAVRVAGGPRLSYEQYF
TRBV11-2,CASSIQAGGPGNEQFF
TRBV30,CAWSYTTTGTGIGYTF
TRBV28,CASRRTGGTGELFF
TRBV6-4,CASRQTPTSYNEQFF
TRBV11-1,CASSLGPGVDQPQHF
TRBV18,CASSVAPVQGNTEAFF
TRBV7-9,CASSLGDREEPGELFF
TRBV28,CASSKVPRTGLPYEQYF
TRBV28,CASSSNYEQYF
TRBV7-2,CASTTDASGSSYEQYF
TRBV5-1,CASSATGGMDEKLFF
TRBV20-1,CSATVRRNLFF
TRBV19,CASKKPLGRGGTIYF
TRBV7-7,CASSLGANTGELFF